These 14 T cell receptor beta chains were sequenced from one sample in a study of identical twins. TCRdb re-analysed the 5' RACE reads in MiXCR, keeping a single row per CDR3 protein. The sample contains some 1,700,000 distinct CDR3 sequences, roughly 35% of which appear only once. Sequenced material: cord blood. The receptors here all came from a newborn girl in good health.

This clonotype has just a few counts. The chain carries TRBV25-1 and TRBJ1-1; 10 nucleotides align to TRBD1. J gave up 6 bases and V 4 bases, and 11 bases lay outside the gene matches. The CDR3 runs to 16 residues. CDR1 MGHDK and CDR2 SYGVNS come from the germline V gene. The CDR3 DNA follows: TGTGCCAGCAGTGGGCCGGACAGGGGGGACTCCGCTGAAGCTTTCTTT. Protein product: CASSGPDRGDSAEAFF.

The chain employs TRBV29-1 and TRBJ1-4; 8 positions agree with TRBD1. V was pared by 8 bases and J by 8 bases, with 4 bases of the junction left unmatched. In germline, CDR1 is SQVTM, CDR2 ANQGSEA. The CDR3 covers 11 residues. The CDR3 nucleotides are TGCAGCTCTCGGACAGGGGAAAAACTGTTTTTT. Protein product: CSSRTGEKLFF.

The V call is TRBV3-1, the J call TRBJ1-2; a possible D gene is TRBD1 (6 bases). Germline-derived CDR1 and CDR2 are LGHDT and YNNKEL (reference sequence). This CDR3 is built from 14 residues. Trimming removed 4 bases at V and 3 bases at J, with 12 bases between. The CDR3 here is CASSPNRVDYGYTF. The DNA for the CDR3 is TGTGCCAGCAGCCCAAACAGGGTTGACTATGGCTACACCTTC.

This clonotype was seen ten or more times. The gene calls are TRBV4-1 and TRBJ2-3, with 11 bases that match TRBD2. V was pared by 0 bases and J by 1 base, with 3 bases of the junction left unmatched. CDR3 length: 17 amino acids. Germline V gene data show CDR1 as MGHRA and CDR2 as YSYEKL. CDR3 loop: CASSQEGLAGRTDTQYF. CDR3 nucleotide sequence: TGCGCCAGCAGCCAAGAAGGACTAGCGGGTCGCACAGATACGCAGTATTTT.

This CDR3 is CASSSGTSGRTYEQYF. The CDR3 bases are TGTGCCAGCAGTTCCGGGACTAGCGGGCGAACCTACGAGCAGTACTTC. This chain connects TRBV5-4 to TRBJ2-7; 12 bases fit TRBD2. Germline CDR1 is SGHNT and CDR2 is YYREEE (reference sequence). V shed 5 bases and J 2 bases; nucleotides not matched to a gene: 8. There are 16 residues in the CDR3.

Comments on this clonotype: One base away lies a much larger clone, so this may be a sequencing read error. The conserved final phenylalanine or tryptophan is absent from the CDR3, which likely points to a read error. The chain is built from TRBV12-3 or TRBV12-4 and TRBJ1-2, with D possibly TRBD1 on 5 matching bases. CDR3 length: 13 amino acids. Between the trimmed V and J ends, which lost 5 bases and 2 bases, there was a span of 9 bases. CDR3 loop: CASSPSGNYGYTL. The CDR3 coding sequence is TGTGCCAGCAGTCCGTCAGGGAACTATGGCTACACCCTC.

This chain joins TRBV27 and TRBJ1-2; 9 bases map to TRBD1. The germline V gene encodes CDR1 MNHEY and CDR2 SMNVEV (reference sequence). Germline trimming cut 3 bases from V and 4 bases from J; bases unmatched to any gene: 9. This CDR3 has 16 residues. CDR3 in amino acids: CASSFRRNRGPYGYTF. Written as DNA, the CDR3 is TGTGCCAGCAGTTTTCGCAGAAACAGGGGGCCCTATGGCTACACCTTC.

J is TRBJ1-2 and V is TRBV29-1; 7 nucleotides match TRBD1. V lost 6 bases to trimming and J lost 6 bases; unmatched junction nucleotides: 7. The CDR3 is made up of 12 amino acids. Germline V gene sequence: CDR1 SQVTM, CDR2 ANQGSEA. In DNA form, the CDR3 reads TGCAGCGTCGTCAGGGGGTCTGATGGCTACACCTTC. This gives the protein CSVVRGSDGYTF. Full variable domain (rest looked up from reference TRBV29-1 and TRBJ1-2): SAVISQKPSRDICQRGTSLTIQCQVDSQVTMMFWYRQQPGQSLTLIATANQGSEATYESGFVIDKFPISRPNLTFSTLTVSNMSPEDSSIYLCSVVRGSDGYTFGSGTRLTVV.

The rearrangement joins TRBV20-1 to TRBJ1-4, with D possibly TRBD1 on 6 matching bases. Trimming removed 6 bases from V and 8 bases from J, with 10 bases in between. This CDR3 region has 11 residues. Looked up from germline, CDR1 is DFQATT and CDR2 is SNEGSKA (reference sequence). The CDR3 DNA reads TGCAGTGCATACAGGGAGGAAAAACTGTTTTTT. Protein: CSAYREEKLFF.

This sequence joins TRBV5-1 and TRBJ2-7; 10 bases agree with TRBD2. V dropped 4 bases and J dropped 0; count of bases not matched to a gene: 7. Germline values: CDR1 SGHRS, CDR2 YFSETQ. The CDR3 spans 16 residues. The CDR3 protein is CASSPRTSGYSYEQYF. The DNA for the CDR3 is TGCGCCAGCAGCCCTCGGACTAGCGGCTACTCCTACGAGCAGTACTTC.

The chain combines TRBV28 with TRBJ2-3; a weak D match, TRBD2 (5 bases). The length of the CDR3 is 13 residues. The V end lost 2 bases, the J end lost 5 bases, and 8 bases lay between the germline ends. Germline V gives CDR1 MDHEN, CDR2 SYDVKM. The CDR3 DNA reads as TGTGCCAGCAGTTTACCGGGGAAAGATACGCAGTATTTT. Amino acid sequence: CASSLPGKDTQYF.

This clonotype occurred a few times. This chain uses TRBV29-1 with TRBJ1-1, with D possibly TRBD1 on 6 matching bases. V was cut by 5 bases and J by 4 bases, with 14 bases left in between. The CDR3 extends over 13 amino acids. CDR1 is SQVTM and CDR2 is ANQGSEA in the germline V gene. The CDR3 bases are TGCAGCGTTTCGGTTAGGGGGGGCACTGAAGCTTTCTTT. It encodes CSVSVRGGTEAFF.

The V call is TRBV24-1, the J call TRBJ2-3; 7 bases fit TRBD2. CDR1 and CDR2 from the germline V gene are KGHDR and SFDVKD. The CDR3 sequence is 13 residues long. Trimming cost V 6 bases and J 4 bases; bases outside gene matches: 3. CDR3: CATSTAGADTQYF. CDR3 in DNA: TGTGCCACCAGTACCGCGGGGGCAGATACGCAGTATTTT.

This sequence joins TRBV2 and TRBJ2-1; the D gene is possibly TRBD2 (5 bases). The germline V and J ends were trimmed by 9 bases and 10 bases, with 10 bases remaining between them. CDR1 and CDR2 (germline): SNHLY, FYNNEI. The CDR3 is made up of 10 amino acids. The CDR3 DNA reads as TGTGCCAGTGTAGCGTTAGAGCAGTTCTTC. Residues: CASVALEQFF.